The 26 T cell receptor beta chains given below trace back to one sample, sequenced in a study of T cells in Graves' hyperthyroidism and ophthalmopathy. Amplified regions were TCR beta CDR3 sequences from RNA transcripts. Using the HTBI primer set, a first-round RT-PCR was run on the TCR CDR3. TCRdb re-called the multiplex PCR reads through MiXCR, storing one row per CDR3 protein. The sample gives fewer than 250,000 distinct CDR3 sequences, 15% to 20% of which show up once; around 28% is in the top ten. The sample comprised blood. The receptors originated from a woman younger than 30 with Graves' ophthalmopathy.

This clonotype turned up a few times. The chain is built from TRBV6-1 and TRBJ2-2, with D maybe TRBD1 (6 bases). CDR1 MNHNS and CDR2 SASEGT come from the germline V gene. V was clipped by 7 bases and J by 6 bases, with 18 bases between them. CDR3 length equals 15 residues. The CDR3 DNA reads as TGTGCCAGCAATATGGGACAACCGAGTGCCGGGGAGCTGTTTTTT. It codes for CASNMGQPSAGELFF.

Many counts were recorded for this clonotype. J is TRBJ2-5 and V is TRBV12-3 or TRBV12-4; 13 positions agree with TRBD2. There are 16 residues in the CDR3. J was trimmed by 5 bases and V by 3 bases; bases with no gene match: 6. CDR3 sequence reads: CASSFRTSGGVETQYF. CDR3 sequence (DNA): TGTGCCAGCAGTTTTAGGACTAGCGGGGGCGTGGAGACCCAGTACTTC.

Ten or more counts support this clonotype. The gene calls are TRBV12-3 or TRBV12-4 and TRBJ1-4; 11 bases match TRBD1. J gave up 8 bases and V 6 bases, and 17 bases lay outside the gene matches. The CDR3 is 18 residues long. CDR3 nucleotide sequence: TGTGCCAGCAGAAGGCCCAGGACAGGGGGCGCCTCTGGAGAAAAACTGTTTTTT. Protein: CASRRPRTGGASGEKLFF.

This sequence joins TRBV7-2 and TRBJ1-2, with 10 bases identical to TRBD1. CDR3 length equals 16 residues. Per the germline V gene, CDR1 is SGHTA and CDR2 is FQGNSA. Trimming removed 0 bases from V and 4 bases from J; junction bases left unmatched: 5. The CDR3 reads CASSLAGTGDSYGYTF. As DNA, the CDR3 is TGTGCCAGCAGCTTAGCCGGGACAGGGGATAGCTATGGCTACACCTTC.

V is TRBV3-1 and J is TRBJ2-7; TRBD1 or TRBD2 may be the D gene (5 bases each). This CDR3 comprises 14 residues. Deletions cut 5 bases from V and 7 bases from J, with 18 bases between. Germline CDR1 LGHDT, CDR2 YNNKEL (reference sequence). The CDR3: CASSAGTYLVEQYF. In nucleotides, the CDR3 is TGTGCCAGCAGCGCCGGGACCTACCTGGTGGAGCAGTACTTC.

This clonotype was detected ten times or more. V gene TRBV5-1 combines with J gene TRBJ2-2; D is unresolved. V lost 1 base and J lost 6, with 1 base in between. Germline CDR1 reads SGHRS; CDR2 reads YFSETQ. The CDR3 has 11 amino acids. For the CDR3, the DNA is TGCGCCAGCAGCTTGCCCGGGGAGCTGTTTTTT. The encoded protein is CASSLPGELFF.

Many counts were recorded for this clonotype. The chain employs TRBV5-1 and TRBJ2-7, with no clear D. CDR3 length: 13 amino acids. Germline V CDR1 and CDR2: SGHRS, YFSETQ. V shed 0 bases and J shed 2 bases, with 6 bases lying between them. As DNA, the CDR3 is TGCGCCAGCAGCTTGGGAGGTACCTACGAGCAGTACTTC. Its protein is CASSLGGTYEQYF.

This clonotype was seen at least ten times. The chain uses TRBV5-1 and TRBJ1-1; 7 nucleotides align to TRBD1. The CDR3 is 13 residues long. Per germline, CDR1 SGHRS and CDR2 YFSETQ. V shed 0 bases, J shed 6 bases, and the junction held 2 bases outside the gene matches. The CDR3 here is CASSLDRGPEAFF. In nucleotides, the CDR3 is TGCGCCAGCAGCTTGGACAGGGGACCTGAAGCTTTCTTT.

This clonotype has ten or more counts. The chain uses TRBV6-5 and TRBJ1-1; no reliable D call. Between the trimmed V and J ends, which lost 0 bases and 7 bases, there was a span of 12 bases. Per germline, CDR1 MNHEY and CDR2 SVGAGI. The CDR3 totals 14 residues. The CDR3 sequence: CASSYSGPGGEAFF. The CDR3 region has the DNA TGTGCCAGCAGTTACTCGGGCCCAGGCGGTGAAGCTTTCTTT.

Ten or more counts support this clonotype. The V gene is TRBV3-1, the J gene TRBJ2-5; D is uncertain. V lost 0 bases to trimming and J lost 4 bases, with 0 bases between them. Looked up from germline, CDR1 is LGHDT and CDR2 is YNNKEL (reference sequence). The CDR3 totals 11 residues. As DNA, the CDR3 is TGTGCCAGCAGCCAAGAAGAGACCCAGTACTTC. It is translated as CASSQEETQYF.

The genes are TRBV30 and TRBJ1-1, with 7 bases lining up with TRBD1. Germline CDR1 is GTSNPN and CDR2 is SVGIG (reference sequence). CDR3 length: 13 residues. CDR3: CATGAPMNTEAFF. The CDR3 coding sequence is TGTGCTACAGGGGCCCCCATGAACACTGAAGCTTTCTTT.

This clonotype was counted between two and nine times. The CDR3 sequence: CASSSQGEQYF. The CDR3 nucleotides read TGTGCCAGCAGCTCACAGGGGGAGCAGTACTTC. The chain has TRBV3-1 and TRBJ2-7; TRBD1 matches at 7 bases. The CDR3 loop spans 11 amino acids. Germline values: CDR1 LGHDT, CDR2 YNNKEL (reference sequence). V was clipped by 5 bases and J by 7 bases; unmatched bases: 2.

The rearrangement links TRBV3-1 to TRBJ1-1; D is uncertain. The V gene lost 4 bases and the J gene lost 10 bases, with 4 bases spanning the gap. The germline gives CDR1 LGHDT, CDR2 YNNKEL (reference sequence). The CDR3 is 9 amino acids. The CDR3 nucleotides are TGTGCCAGCAGCCGTAGAGCTTTCTTT. Its translation: CASSRRAFF.

This clonotype was seen ten or more times. V and J are TRBV28 and TRBJ2-7, with TRBD2 matching over 13 bases. Losses at the gene ends were 10 bases for V and 3 bases for J; bases not matched to a gene: 12. Per germline, CDR1 MDHEN and CDR2 SYDVKM. CDR3 length equals 16 residues. The CDR3 nucleotides are TGTGCCACCCACTCGCCGGGACTAGCGGGACTCTACGAGCAGTACTTC. Protein product: CATHSPGLAGLYEQYF.

This chain uses TRBV6-2 or TRBV6-3 with TRBJ1-1; no clear D gene. The CDR3 has 14 residues. V was trimmed by 5 bases and J by 5 bases, leaving 15 bases between them. Germline V CDR1 and CDR2: MNHEY, SVGEGT. The CDR3 loop is CASSPPRAPTEAFF. CDR3 DNA sequence: TGTGCCAGCAGTCCCCCTCGGGCGCCGACTGAAGCTTTCTTT.

This clonotype has at least ten counts. The genes are TRBV2 and TRBJ1-5; D gene ambiguous. V lost 8 bases, J lost 0 bases, and 11 bases lay in between. The germline V gene encodes CDR1 SNHLY and CDR2 FYNNEI. The CDR3 extends over 14 amino acids. CDR3 in amino acids: CASRPDTSNQPQHF. DNA for the CDR3: TGTGCCAGCCGGCCCGACACTAGCAATCAGCCCCAGCATTTT.

This chain links TRBV6-2 or TRBV6-3 with TRBJ2-7, with TRBD1 identical over 8 bases. J was trimmed by 2 bases and V by 6 bases; bases with no gene match: 9. Germline V lookup: CDR1 MNHEY, CDR2 SVGEGT. This CDR3 spans 15 amino acids. The CDR3 DNA is TGTGCCAGCAGGGACAGGGTCGGGCGAGCCTACGAGCAGTACTTC. It translates to CASRDRVGRAYEQYF.

V and J are TRBV28 and TRBJ2-7; 9 bases align to TRBD2. V lost 5 bases to trimming and J lost 5 bases; unmatched junction nucleotides: 25. Germline V gives CDR1 MDHEN, CDR2 SYDVKM. The CDR3 totals 20 residues. The CDR3 nucleotides are TGTGCCAGCAGTCCCCTCGCACAGGGCTACTGGGCGGGAGGGAAGGACGAGCAGTACTTC. Residues: CASSPLAQGYWAGGKDEQYF.

Ten or more counts support this clonotype. The J gene is TRBJ1-2, the V gene TRBV28, with a weak D call TRBD1 (5 bases). Germline V gene sequence: CDR1 MDHEN, CDR2 SYDVKM. This CDR3 contains 14 residues. Trimming cost V 3 bases and J 4 bases, with 12 bases left between them. In DNA form, the CDR3 reads TGTGCCAGCAGTTTTTTTAGGGGCCCCTATGGCTACACCTTC. It translates to CASSFFRGPYGYTF.

This clonotype was counted at least ten times. The chain has TRBV20-1 and TRBJ2-7, with 9 bases identical to TRBD1. The CDR3 extends over 13 amino acids. Per the germline V gene, CDR1 is DFQATT and CDR2 is SNEGSKA (reference sequence). Trimming took 4 bases from V and 4 from J; bases not matched to a gene: 5. The CDR3 sequence: CSATGQGFYEQYF. CDR3 sequence (DNA): TGCAGTGCTACCGGACAGGGGTTTTACGAGCAGTACTTC.

This clonotype came up a few times. A read error is possible here, since a much larger clone lies one base away. The chain is built from TRBV11-2 and TRBJ2-7, with D unresolved. The CDR3 has 15 residues. Per germline, CDR1 SGHAT and CDR2 FQNNGV. In DNA form, the CDR3 reads TGCGCCAGCAGCCAAGTGTTGGGCCCAGGATACGAGCAGTACTTC. Its protein is CASSQVLGPGYEQYF.

The V call is TRBV12-3 or TRBV12-4, the J call TRBJ1-5; 8 bases are shared with TRBD1. V shed 6 bases, J shed 7 bases, and the junction held 11 bases outside the gene matches. The CDR3 length is 15 residues. The CDR3 bases are TGTGCCAGCAGAATCGACAGGGGTTTCGGGCAGCCCCAGCATTTT. The encoded protein is CASRIDRGFGQPQHF.

This clonotype has a count of ten or more. This chain uses TRBV30 with TRBJ2-7; D may correspond to TRBD1 or TRBD2 (5 bases each). The CDR3 is made up of 15 amino acids. Deletions cut 4 bases from V and 3 bases from J, with 19 bases between. CDR1 and CDR2 from the germline V gene are GTSNPN and SVGIG (reference sequence). This CDR3 reads CAWNGAGNVFYEQYF. The CDR3 nucleotides are TGTGCCTGGAACGGGGCAGGGAATGTATTCTACGAGCAGTACTTC.

CDR3 amino acids: CASSSRRREGFAQYF. The CDR3 nucleotides are TGTGCCAGCAGCTCAAGACGGCGGGAGGGCTTCGCGCAGTATTTT. V is TRBV28 and J is TRBJ2-3, with 9 bases fitting TRBD2. There are 15 residues in the CDR3. V shed 6 bases, J shed 10 bases, and the junction held 14 bases outside the gene matches. In germline, CDR1 is MDHEN, CDR2 SYDVKM.

In its sample, this clonotype was seen many times. The chain joins TRBV5-8 to TRBJ1-1; a possible D gene is TRBD1 (5 bases). V was cut by 7 bases and J by 0 bases, with 10 bases left in between. Looked up from germline, CDR1 is SGHTS and CDR2 is YDEGEE. This CDR3 region has 13 residues. The CDR3 coding sequence is TGTGCCAGCCAGGGAGGAATGAACACTGAAGCTTTCTTT. Translating it yields CASQGGMNTEAFF.

The sample holds many counts of this clonotype. CDR3 sequence: CASSLGLRGLNTDTQYF. CDR3 nucleotides: TGTGCCAGCAGCTTAGGACTCCGCGGGCTAAACACAGATACGCAGTATTTT. The chain has TRBV7-9 and TRBJ2-3; D might be TRBD2 (5 bases). This CDR3 region has 17 residues. Trimming pared 1 base from V and 2 bases from J, leaving 16 bases between. Germline CDR1 reads SEHNR; CDR2 reads FQNEAQ (reference sequence).